This is a list of T cell receptor beta chains from one sample in a study of STAT3 mutations in large granular lymphocyte leukemia. Assay: immunoSEQ multiplex PCR; the TCRdb copy retains only in-frame clones and omits some. The table includes more than 300 clones, 57% detected once. Sequencing was done on a sample of peripheral blood mononuclear cells. The receptor source for this set is a man aged 55-75 years with T-cell large granular lymphocyte leukemia. Some clones in this sample may be carry-over from other donors' samples. The CDR3 runs from the conserved cysteine through the conserved F or W. D genes are given only for firm matches. Where a row states a size, it is once, few, many or the class of an expanded clone; other rows omit it.

D gene	V gene	clone size	J gene	CDR3 protein	CDR3 DNA
TRBD1	TRBV5-4	few	TRBJ1-3	CASSFSGTGGNTIYF	TGTGCCAGCAGCTTTAGCGGGACAGGGGGAAACACCATATATTTT
NA	TRBV20-1	NA	TRBJ1-2	CSAPNYGYTF	TGCAGTGCTCCAAACTATGGCTACACCTTC
NA	TRBV7-9	few	TRBJ2-7	CASSFDLGRRDF	TGTGCCAGCAGCTTTGATTTGGGCAGGCGGGACTTC
NA	TRBV9	NA	TRBJ1-5	CASSVGTTSNQPQHF	TGTGCCAGCAGCGTTGGGACAACTAGCAATCAGCCCCAGCATTTT
NA	TRBV5-4	NA	TRBJ1-5	CASSVQGMGNQPQHF	TGTGCCAGCAGCGTGCAGGGAATGGGAAATCAGCCCCAGCATTTT
TRBD2	TRBV5-6	NA	TRBJ2-5	CASSGGGMKTQYF	TGTGCCAGCAGCGGCGGGGGGATGAAGACCCAGTACTTC
TRBD1	TRBV5-1	NA	TRBJ2-7	CASSLAWTGAYEQYF	TGCGCCAGCAGCTTGGCGTGGACAGGGGCCTACGAGCAGTACTTC
NA	TRBV5-6	NA	TRBJ1-2	CASSPGAGHGYGYTF	TGTGCCAGCAGCCCAGGGGCAGGGCATGGCTATGGCTACACCTTC
NA	TRBV19	NA	TRBJ2-7	CASSIVGKIYEQYF	TGTGCCAGTAGTATAGTTGGCAAGATCTACGAGCAGTACTTC
NA	TRBV30	NA	TRBJ2-2	CAWSVTPLGELFF	TGTGCCTGGAGTGTAACCCCCCTGGGGGAGCTGTTTTTT
TRBD1	TRBV7-9	NA	TRBJ1-2	CASRPTGTGSGYTF	TGTGCCAGCAGACCTACGGGGACAGGCTCTGGCTACACCTTC
NA	TRBV4-2	NA	TRBJ1-1	CASSPDLGATEAFF	TGTGCCAGCAGCCCTGACCTTGGGGCCACTGAAGCTTTCTTT
TRBD1	TRBV2	hyperexpanded	TRBJ2-7	CASSELGQLAGLEQYF	TGTGCCAGCAGTGAATTGGGACAGCTAGCCGGCCTCGAGCAGTACTTC
NA	TRBV5-6	NA	TRBJ1-5	CASSLSAMVGQPQHF	TGTGCCAGCAGCTTATCGGCCATGGTAGGTCAGCCCCAGCATTTT
TRBD1	TRBV12-5	once	TRBJ2-7	CASGLALLPGTGSYEQYF	TGTGCTAGTGGTTTGGCCCTTCTACCCGGGACAGGTTCCTACGAGCAGTACTTC
TRBD1	TRBV5-1	NA	TRBJ1-2	CASSWTGGDYGYTF	TGCGCCAGCAGCTGGACAGGGGGCGACTATGGCTACACCTTC
NA	TRBV28	hyperexpanded	TRBJ2-1	CASSPLGAVGYNEQFF	TGTGCCAGCAGTCCACTGGGAGCGGTGGGGTACAATGAGCAGTTCTTC
TRBD1	TRBV5-1	once	TRBJ1-1	CASSETGGFPEAFF	TGCGCCAGCAGCGAAACAGGGGGCTTCCCTGAAGCTTTCTTT
TRBD1	TRBV5-6	once	TRBJ1-2	CASSGDRGRSRYGYTF	TGTGCCAGCAGCGGGGACAGGGGGCGATCCCGCTATGGCTACACCTTC
TRBD1	TRBV25-1	NA	TRBJ2-3	CASSISGTGASPQYF	TGTGCCAGCAGTATAAGCGGGACAGGGGCCAGTCCGCAGTATTTT
TRBD1	TRBV5-1	NA	TRBJ2-1	CASSLGQGDSEQFF	TGCGCCAGCAGCTTGGGACAGGGGGACTCTGAGCAGTTCTTC
NA	TRBV7-9	few	TRBJ1-6	CASSLLASPLHF	TGTGCCAGCAGCTTACTGGCCTCACCCCTCCACTTT
NA	TRBV2	hyperexpanded	TRBJ2-2	CASTWTSGNANTGELFF	TGTGCCAGCACCTGGACCTCGGGGAACGCGAACACCGGGGAGCTGTTTTTT
NA	TRBV30	NA	TRBJ2-7	CAWSPADWYEQYF	TGTGCCTGGAGTCCGGCAGATTGGTACGAGCAGTACTTC
NA	TRBV7-2	NA	TRBJ1-2	CASSKIQGPSGYTF	TGTGCCAGCAGCAAAATCCAGGGGCCGAGTGGCTACACCTTC
NA	TRBV4-1	NA	TRBJ2-7	CASSQEPAYEQYF	TGCGCCAGCAGCCAAGAGCCGGCCTACGAGCAGTACTTC
NA	TRBV27	NA	TRBJ2-7	CASSQDIFSYEQYF	TGTGCCAGCAGCCAGGACATATTCTCCTACGAGCAGTACTTC
NA	TRBV30	NA	TRBJ1-1	CAWSVWAEAFF	TGTGCCTGGAGTGTCTGGGCTGAAGCTTTCTTT
TRBD1	TRBV4-2	NA	TRBJ1-5	CASSQVDRGNQPQHF	TGTGCCAGCAGCCAAGTCGACAGGGGTAATCAGCCCCAGCATTTT
NA	TRBV2	few	TRBJ2-5	CASKPSGGGETQYF	TGTGCCAGCAAACCCTCGGGGGGCGGTGAGACCCAGTACTTC
NA	TRBV5-4	few	TRBJ1-2	CASSHGGVANYGYTF	TGTGCCAGCTCCCACGGAGGGGTAGCGAACTATGGCTACACCTTC
TRBD1	TRBV5-1	NA	TRBJ2-1	CASSERTGTNEQFF	TGCGCCAGCAGCGAACGGACAGGGACCAATGAGCAGTTCTTC
TRBD1	TRBV7-2	few	TRBJ2-5	CASSSRPTGLETQYF	TGTGCCAGCAGCTCCAGACCGACAGGGTTGGAGACCCAGTACTTC
TRBD2	TRBV10-2	NA	TRBJ2-7	CASSDPAGGFSEQYF	TGCGCCAGCAGTGACCCTGCGGGGGGCTTCTCCGAGCAGTACTTC
NA	TRBV6-6	few	TRBJ1-2	CASSYETGGGYTF	TGTGCCAGCAGTTACGAGACAGGAGGTGGCTACACCTTC
NA	TRBV13	NA	TRBJ1-1	CASSFEGITEAFF	TGTGCCAGCAGCTTCGAAGGAATCACTGAAGCTTTCTTT
TRBD1	TRBV5-1	NA	TRBJ1-2	CASSLAGQGSYGYTF	TGCGCCAGCAGCTTGGCGGGACAGGGATCCTATGGCTACACCTTC